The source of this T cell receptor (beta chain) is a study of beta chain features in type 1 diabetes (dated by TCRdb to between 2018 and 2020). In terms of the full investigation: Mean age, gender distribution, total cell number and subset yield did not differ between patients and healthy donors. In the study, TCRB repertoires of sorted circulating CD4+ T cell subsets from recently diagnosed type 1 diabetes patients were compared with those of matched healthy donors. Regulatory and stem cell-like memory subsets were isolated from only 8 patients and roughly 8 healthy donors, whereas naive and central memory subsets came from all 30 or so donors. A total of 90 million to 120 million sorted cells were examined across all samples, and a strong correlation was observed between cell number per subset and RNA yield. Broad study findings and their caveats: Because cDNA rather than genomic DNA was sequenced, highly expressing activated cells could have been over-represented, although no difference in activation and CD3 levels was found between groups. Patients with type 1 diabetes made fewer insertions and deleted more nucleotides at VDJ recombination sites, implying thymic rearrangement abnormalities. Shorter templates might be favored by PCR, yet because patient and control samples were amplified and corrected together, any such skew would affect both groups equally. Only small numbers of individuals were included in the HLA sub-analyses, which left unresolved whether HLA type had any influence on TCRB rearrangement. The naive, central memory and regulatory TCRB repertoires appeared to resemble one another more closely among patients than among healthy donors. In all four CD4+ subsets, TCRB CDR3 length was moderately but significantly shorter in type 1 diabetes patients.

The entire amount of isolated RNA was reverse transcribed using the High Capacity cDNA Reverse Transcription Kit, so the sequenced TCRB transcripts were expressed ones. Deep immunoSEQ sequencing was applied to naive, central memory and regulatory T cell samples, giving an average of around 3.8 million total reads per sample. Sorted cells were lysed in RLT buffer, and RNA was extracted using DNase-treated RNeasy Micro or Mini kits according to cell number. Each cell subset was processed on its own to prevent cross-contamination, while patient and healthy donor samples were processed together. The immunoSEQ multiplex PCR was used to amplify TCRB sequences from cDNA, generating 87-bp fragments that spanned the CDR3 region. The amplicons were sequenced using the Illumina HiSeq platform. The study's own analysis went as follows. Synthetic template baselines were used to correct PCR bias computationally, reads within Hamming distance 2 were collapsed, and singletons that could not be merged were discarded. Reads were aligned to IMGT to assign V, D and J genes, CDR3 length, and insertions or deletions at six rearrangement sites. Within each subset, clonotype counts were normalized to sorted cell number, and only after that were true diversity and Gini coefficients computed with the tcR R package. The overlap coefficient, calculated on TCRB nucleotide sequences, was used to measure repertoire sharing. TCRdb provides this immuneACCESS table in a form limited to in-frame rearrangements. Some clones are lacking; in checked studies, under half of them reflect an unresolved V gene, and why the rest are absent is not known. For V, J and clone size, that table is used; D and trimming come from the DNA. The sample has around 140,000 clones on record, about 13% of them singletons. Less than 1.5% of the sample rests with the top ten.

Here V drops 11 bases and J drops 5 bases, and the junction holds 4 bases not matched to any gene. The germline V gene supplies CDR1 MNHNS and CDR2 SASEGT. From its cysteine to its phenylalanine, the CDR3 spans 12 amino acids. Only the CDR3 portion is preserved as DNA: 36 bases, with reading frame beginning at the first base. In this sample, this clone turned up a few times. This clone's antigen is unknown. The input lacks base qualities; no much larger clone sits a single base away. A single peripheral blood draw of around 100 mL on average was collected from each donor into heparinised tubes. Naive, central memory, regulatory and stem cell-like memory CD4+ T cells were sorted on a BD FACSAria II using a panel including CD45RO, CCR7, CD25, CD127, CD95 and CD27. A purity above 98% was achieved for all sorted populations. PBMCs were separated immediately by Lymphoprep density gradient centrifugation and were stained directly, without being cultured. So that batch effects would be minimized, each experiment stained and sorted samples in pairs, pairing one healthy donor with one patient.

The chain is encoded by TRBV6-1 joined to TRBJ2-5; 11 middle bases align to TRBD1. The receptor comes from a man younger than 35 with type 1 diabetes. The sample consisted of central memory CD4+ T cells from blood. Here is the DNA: TGTGCCGGAGGACAGGGGGCGGAGACCCAGTACTTC. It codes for CAGGQGAETQYF.